The present T cell receptor beta chain was sequenced within a study of cytomegalovirus exposure and HLA in healthy donors. J lost 0 bases, V lost 6 bases, and 6 bases had no gene match. Germline V CDR1 and CDR2: MNHEY, SMNVEV (reference sequence). This CDR3 is built from 15 residues. Use of 60 Vbeta and 13 Jbeta primers characterized the PCR. The assay was immunoSEQ multiplex PCR, and TCRdb's table has in-frame clones only and misses some. This table holds some 150,000 clones, more than 75% found once. The rearrangement links TRBV27 to TRBJ2-7; 9 bases are a match to TRBD1. This clonotype originated in a man between 18 and 29 years old in good health and CMV-seropositive. What was sequenced was PBMCs. The CDR3 nucleotides are TGTGCCAGCAGGACCCTGACAGGGGGCTCCTACGAGCAGTACTTC. This encodes CASRTLTGGSYEQYF.